The clone carrying this TCR beta chain appeared a few times. What it binds is unknown. The sample comes from a study of cytomegalovirus exposure and HLA in healthy donors. The CDR3 is 11 residues long. V was clipped by 8 bases and J by 5 bases, with 9 bases between them. Germline CDR1 is WSHSY and CDR2 is SAAADI. Regarding the study as a whole: Accurate prediction of most subjects' HLA-A and HLA-B alleles from TCR beta sequences was reported. According to the study, some 160 TCR beta chains were cytomegalovirus-associated.

The study ran its PCR with 60 Vbeta and 13 Jbeta primers. The assay was immunoSEQ multiplex PCR, and TCRdb's table has in-frame clones only and misses some. Here the sample spans around 180,000 clones, approximately 84% being singletons. The sequenced sample was PBMCs. The source of this sequence is a woman younger than 45 in good health and CMV-seropositive. This chain uses TRBV10-2 with TRBJ1-2; TRBD1 is a possible D gene (6 bases). CDR3: CASSGDYGYTF. The CDR3 DNA follows: TGCGCCAGCTCAGGGGATTATGGCTACACCTTC.